Sequencing of this TCR beta chain was carried out in a study of control samples from healthy donors and cancer patients. The assay was immunoSEQ multiplex PCR, and TCRdb's table has in-frame clones only and misses some. The data show approximately 170,000 clones, with 85% to 90% seen just once and 1.2% to 1.5% held by the top ten. Germline CDR1 and CDR2: LNHDA and SQIVND (reference sequence). This CDR3 region has 15 residues. The V and J ends lost 4 bases and 0 bases respectively, with 10 bases between them. The V gene is TRBV19, the J gene TRBJ1-5, with D uncertain. Sequencing was done on a sample of blood. The TCR comes from a woman between 45 and 60 years old in good health. The CDR3 region is CASSNAEFSNQPQHF. In DNA, the CDR3 is TGTGCCAGTAGTAATGCTGAATTTAGCAATCAGCCCCAGCATTTT.